One and the same sample provided the 20 T cell receptor beta chains below, sequenced in a study of PD-L1 blockade in urothelial cancer. Time point described: pretreatment peripheral blood. The method was immunoSEQ multiplex PCR; TCRdb's version includes in-frame clones alone and lacks a portion of them. Of roughly 20,000 clones in the sample, over 75% were seen once. Sequenced material: PBMCs, taken around atezolizumab (anti-PD-L1) treatment. Receptors originate from a man in his 70s with urothelial cancer.

This CDR3 is CASSAQSGAPDTQYF. The CDR3 DNA sequence: TGTGCCAGCAGCGCACAGAGTGGGGCCCCGGATACGCAGTATTTT. The J gene is TRBJ2-3, the V gene TRBV6-4; a weak D match, TRBD1 (5 bases). The CDR3 extends over 15 amino acids. Germline V CDR1 and CDR2: MRHNA, SNTAGT. Trimming took 6 bases from V and 6 from J, leaving 19 bases between them.

This clone was counted a single time. The chain's CDR3 is CASSYSGGLAIHEQYF. The DNA for the CDR3 is TGTGCCAGCAGTTACTCGGGGGGTCTAGCGATACACGAGCAGTACTTC. V gene TRBV6-5 combines with J gene TRBJ2-7; tentative D call: TRBD2 (6 bases). Deletions cut 0 bases from V and 5 bases from J, with 17 bases between. Germline assignment: CDR1 MNHEY and CDR2 SVGAGI. The CDR3 totals 16 residues.

V and J are TRBV10-2 and TRBJ1-1; D uncertain. Trimming cost V 0 bases and J 3 bases, with 8 bases left between them. The CDR3 extends over 14 amino acids. CDR1 and CDR2 from the germline V gene are WSHSY and SAAADI. CDR3 sequence: CASSESSGDTEAFF. Here the CDR3 DNA reads TGCGCCAGCAGTGAGTCGAGTGGAGACACTGAAGCTTTCTTT.

This clone was seen a handful of times. The chain joins TRBV2 to TRBJ1-5; 7 positions match TRBD1. Germline V gene data show CDR1 as SNHLY and CDR2 as FYNNEI. J gave up 3 bases and V 3 bases, and 2 bases lay outside the gene matches. CDR3 length: 14 residues. This CDR3 reads CASSETGNNQPQHF. The CDR3 DNA reads as TGTGCCAGCAGTGAGACAGGGAACAATCAGCCCCAGCATTTT. Full variable domain (outside the CDR3, taken from reference TRBV2 and TRBJ1-5): EPEVTQTPSHQVTQMGQEVILRCVPISNHLYFYWYRQILGQKVEFLVSFYNNEISEKSEIFDDQFSVERPDGSNFTLKIRSTKLEDSAMYFCASSETGNNQPQHFGDGTRLSIL.

The chain carries TRBV28 and TRBJ1-6; no clear D gene. Germline lookup yields CDR1 MDHEN and CDR2 SYDVKM. CDR3 length: 16 residues. V lost 7 bases, J lost 0 bases, and 13 bases lay in between. DNA of the CDR3: TGTGCCAGCACAACCGCGGGCCTCTCCTATAATTCACCCCTCCACTTT. Translated: CASTTAGLSYNSPLHF.

This chain connects TRBV6-5 to TRBJ1-3; the D is unclear. The V end lost 2 bases, the J end lost 3 bases, and 11 bases lay between the germline ends. CDR1 is MNHEY and CDR2 is SVGAGI in the germline V gene. The CDR3 covers 15 residues. The CDR3 region has the DNA TGTGCCAGCAGTTACACCCGGGGAAGTGGAAACACCATATATTTT. Amino acid sequence: CASSYTRGSGNTIYF.

The chain combines TRBV23-1 with TRBJ2-2, with D possibly TRBD1 on 5 matching bases. TRBV23-1 is placed among ORFs of uncertain function. The CDR3 runs to 17 residues. V was cut by 6 bases and J by 3 bases, with 20 bases left in between. CDR3 in amino acids: CASRCPRRRGYTGELFF. CDR3 in DNA: TGCGCCAGCAGATGCCCCCGAAGAAGGGGCTACACCGGGGAGCTGTTTTTT.

This clone has only a few counts. V usage is TRBV7-8 and J usage is TRBJ1-1; 8 bases are shared with TRBD1. V lost 5 bases and J lost 0; bases outside the gene matches: 14. Germline V lookup: CDR1 SGHVS, CDR2 FQNEAQ. The CDR3 is 18 amino acids. CDR3 amino acids: CASSARTGLESMNTEAFF. As DNA, the CDR3 is TGTGCCAGCAGCGCCAGGACAGGGCTCGAGTCCATGAACACTGAAGCTTTCTTT.

The chain has TRBV28 and TRBJ2-7; 7 bases line up with TRBD1. Trimming removed 4 bases from V and 6 bases from J; junction bases left unmatched: 12. The CDR3 length is 15 residues. Germline V gene lookup returns CDR1 MDHEN and CDR2 SYDVKM. The CDR3: CASSSPGTVSPEQYF. The CDR3 DNA follows: TGTGCCAGCAGTTCGCCTGGGACAGTTTCGCCCGAGCAGTACTTC.

This chain joins TRBV18 and TRBJ1-6; tentative D call: TRBD1 (6 bases). The CDR3 is made up of 16 amino acids. Per the germline V gene, CDR1 is KGHSH and CDR2 is LQKENI. V lost 6 bases to trimming and J lost 4 bases, with 16 bases between them. CDR3 nucleotides: TGTGCCAGCTCCGTGGCAGGGGCGGTTTATAATTCACCCCTCCACTTT. This encodes CASSVAGAVYNSPLHF.

V usage is TRBV13 and J usage is TRBJ2-5; 9 nucleotides align to TRBD2. The CDR3 is made up of 16 amino acids. The germline V gene encodes CDR1 PRHDT and CDR2 FYEKMQ (reference sequence). V lost 3 bases to trimming and J lost 1 base; unmatched junction nucleotides: 6. CDR3 DNA: TGTGCCAGCAGCTTTCTGGCGGGGGGGGGCCAAGAGACCCAGTACTTC. Translated, it gives CASSFLAGGGQETQYF.

The genes are TRBV4-1 and TRBJ2-3, with D maybe TRBD1 (5 bases). The V and J ends lost 0 bases and 15 bases respectively, with 16 bases between them. The CDR3 spans 13 residues. CDR1 is MGHRA, CDR2 YSYEKL, per germline. DNA of the CDR3: TGCGCCAGCAGCCAAGATCGGGCAGGGTCGTCTTATTTT. It specifies CASSQDRAGSSYF.

The CDR3 DNA follows: TGTGCCAGCAGTCCTTCACAGGGGGCGCAGTCCGAGCAGTACTTC. It is translated as CASSPSQGAQSEQYF. The chain uses TRBV6-5 and TRBJ2-7; 9 bases fit TRBD1. Looked up from germline, CDR1 is MNHEY and CDR2 is SVGAGI. The CDR3 is 15 residues long. With 5 bases clipped from V and 6 bases from J, the junction kept 11 bases outside the gene matches.

This chain connects TRBV6-5 to TRBJ2-3; D remains unclear. There are 13 residues in the CDR3. Per the germline V gene, CDR1 is MNHEY and CDR2 is SVGAGI. V was trimmed by 7 bases and J by 1 base, leaving 9 bases between them. CDR3 in DNA: TGTGCCAGCACAATATTAGGCACAGATACGCAGTATTTT. It specifies CASTILGTDTQYF.

This chain links TRBV7-9 with TRBJ1-2, with D tentatively TRBD1 (6 bases). CDR1 and CDR2 from the germline V gene are SEHNR and FQNEAQ (reference sequence). V lost 6 bases and J 1 base, leaving 18 bases between the germline ends. The CDR3 has 16 amino acids. This chain's CDR3 is CASSLPPGHFNYGYTF. CDR3 DNA sequence: TGTGCCAGCAGTTTACCTCCGGGACACTTTAACTATGGCTACACCTTC. Filled out from reference TRBV7-9 and TRBJ1-2, the complete variable domain reads DTGVSQNPRHKITKRGQNVTFRCDPISEHNRLYWYRQTLGQGPEFLTYFQNEAQLEKSRLLSDRFSAERPKGSFSTLEIQRTEQGDSAMYLCASSLPPGHFNYGYTFGSGTRLTVV.

This chain links TRBV4-1 with TRBJ2-7; 11 bases agree with TRBD2. The ends lost 1 base at V and 5 bases at J; junction bases unmatched: 16. CDR1 is MGHRA, CDR2 YSYEKL, per germline. There are 19 residues in the CDR3. CDR3 sequence: CASSQVEGWTSGRIHEQYF. CDR3 DNA: TGCGCCAGCAGCCAAGTTGAAGGGTGGACTAGCGGGCGCATCCACGAGCAGTACTTC.

The chain combines TRBV19 with TRBJ2-7; D unresolved. Per the germline V gene, CDR1 is LNHDA and CDR2 is SQIVND (reference sequence). The CDR3 is made up of 14 amino acids. Trimming removed 1 base at V and 2 bases at J, with 9 bases between. The CDR3 nucleotides read TGTGCCAGTAGTATAGGACTTCTTACCTACGAGCAGTACTTC. Its translation is CASSIGLLTYEQYF. Full variable domain (rest looked up from reference TRBV19 and TRBJ2-7): DGGITQSPKYLFRKEGQNVTLSCEQNLNHDAMYWYRQDPGQGLRLIYYSQIVNDFQKGDIAEGYSVSREKKESFPLTVTSAQKNPTAFYLCASSIGLLTYEQYFGPGTRLTVT.

The V call is TRBV6-1, the J call TRBJ1-1; 8 nucleotides align to TRBD1. The CDR3 consists of 14 residues. The germline gives CDR1 MNHNS, CDR2 SASEGT. J lost 4 bases, V lost 6 bases, and 7 bases had no gene match. The CDR3 protein is CASSREDRVTEAFF. Written as DNA, the CDR3 is TGTGCCAGCAGCCGAGAGGACAGGGTCACTGAAGCTTTCTTT.

The genes are TRBV19 and TRBJ2-3; 10 nucleotides match TRBD1. V shed 5 bases, J shed 2 bases, and the junction held 4 bases outside the gene matches. Germline V lookup: CDR1 LNHDA, CDR2 SQIVND (reference sequence). The CDR3 runs to 15 residues. The CDR3 sequence: CASSPGQGPTDTQYF. The CDR3 region has the DNA TGTGCCAGTAGTCCGGGACAGGGGCCCACAGATACGCAGTATTTT.

The chain is built from TRBV5-4 and TRBJ1-5; D gene uncertain. Germline lookup yields CDR1 SGHNT and CDR2 YYREEE (reference sequence). V lost 0 bases, J lost 2 bases, and 12 bases lay in between. This CDR3 has 16 residues. In DNA form, the CDR3 reads TGTGCCAGCAGCTTGGGTCCGGGTTCGGGCAATCAGCCCCAGCATTTT. Amino acids: CASSLGPGSGNQPQHF.